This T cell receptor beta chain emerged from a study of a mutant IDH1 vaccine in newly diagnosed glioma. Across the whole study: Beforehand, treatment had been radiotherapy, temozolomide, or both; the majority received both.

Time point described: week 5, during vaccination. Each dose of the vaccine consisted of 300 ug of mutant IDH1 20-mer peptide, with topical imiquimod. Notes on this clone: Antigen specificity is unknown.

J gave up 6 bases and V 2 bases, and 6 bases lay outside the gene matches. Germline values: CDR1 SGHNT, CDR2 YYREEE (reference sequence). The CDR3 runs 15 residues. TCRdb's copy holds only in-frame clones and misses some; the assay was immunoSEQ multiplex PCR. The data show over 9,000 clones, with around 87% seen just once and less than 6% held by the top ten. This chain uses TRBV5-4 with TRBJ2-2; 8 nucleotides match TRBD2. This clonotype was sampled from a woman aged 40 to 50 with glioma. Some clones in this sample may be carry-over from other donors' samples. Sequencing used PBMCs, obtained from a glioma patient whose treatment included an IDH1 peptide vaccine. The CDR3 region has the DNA TGTGCCAGCAGCTTCTTAGCGGGAACTCCCGGGGAGCTGTTTTTT. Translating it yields CASSFLAGTPGELFF.